The TCR beta chain described here comes from a study of STAT3 mutations in large granular lymphocyte leukemia. Regarding the study as a whole: Some patients had dominant TCR clones larger than their STAT3 mutant burden. After therapy, 6 of 18 patients switched clonotypes, all new clones STAT3 wild type. In T-cell large granular lymphocyte leukemia, about half of patients showed multiple immunodominant subclonotypes.

Comment on this clone: What it binds is not known.

Germline assignment: CDR1 MNHEY and CDR2 SMNVEV (reference sequence). The V and J ends lost 4 bases and 4 bases, in that order; junction bases with no gene match: 7. CDR3 length: 16 residues. TCRdb's table, derived via immunoSEQ multiplex PCR, lists solely in-frame clones and lacks some. The table includes several thousand clones, over 90% detected once. The source of this sequence is a man aged 55 to 69 with T-cell large granular lymphocyte leukemia. Some clones in this sample may be carry-over from other donors' samples. The sample comprised peripheral blood mononuclear cells. This chain uses TRBV27 with TRBJ2-2; 9 bases are shared with TRBD2. The DNA of the CDR3 is TGTGCCAGCAGTTACGAACCGGGACTAGCCACCGGGGAGCTGTTTTTT. It codes for CASSYEPGLATGELFF.